The clone carrying this T cell receptor beta chain was seen a single time. The antigen is undetermined. CDR1 and CDR2 from the germline V gene are SGHTA and FQGNSA. The CDR3 is 13 residues long. Trimming cost V 5 bases and J 8 bases, with 13 bases left between them. This entry belongs to a study of cytotoxic CD8 clonotypes in ibrutinib-treated CLL. Study-wide findings and caveats: Clonality increased with ibrutinib response but returned toward baseline at progression. Researchers report that baseline clonality outpaced age-matched healthy donors and tracked circulating CD8+ T-cell counts.

Libraries were prepared by immunoSEQ multiplex PCR; TCRdb keeps only in-frame clonotypes and omits some of them. The table records almost 250,000 clones, 60% to 75% of them present only once. This chain joins TRBV7-2 and TRBJ2-1; tentative D call: TRBD2 (6 bases). The material was PBMCs, obtained after 24 months of ibrutinib treatment. The receptor's source is a human donor with chronic lymphocytic leukemia. CDR3 sequence (DNA): TGTGCCAGCAGCACCCGACTAGTGTATGAGCAGTTCTTC. Translating gives CASSTRLVYEQFF.